This TCR beta chain was captured by sequencing in a study of blood T cells in healthy people across ages. The CDR3 length is 14 residues. Looked up from germline, CDR1 is SGDLS and CDR2 is YYNGEE. With 3 bases removed from V and 1 base from J, the gap between germline ends came to 10 bases. The sample, about 9.7 milliliters of peripheral blood, was drawn from each donor. The authors ran a second PCR of about 6 to 11 cycles using a sample-barcoded 5' primer and a J-beta primer mix. Each cDNA molecule was tagged by a template-switch adaptor that had 12 random nucleotides. TCRdb recomputed calls from the 5' RACE reads with MiXCR, one row per CDR3 protein. In the table there are roughly 1.9 million distinct CDR3 sequences, 30% to 40% of which are singletons.

Sequenced input: blood. The chain is built from TRBV9 and TRBJ2-5; D is uncertain. This clonotype originated in a human donor in good health. The DNA for the CDR3 is TGTGCCAGCAGCGCCCTCGGAACCCAAGAGACCCAGTACTTC. Its translation is CASSALGTQETQYF.